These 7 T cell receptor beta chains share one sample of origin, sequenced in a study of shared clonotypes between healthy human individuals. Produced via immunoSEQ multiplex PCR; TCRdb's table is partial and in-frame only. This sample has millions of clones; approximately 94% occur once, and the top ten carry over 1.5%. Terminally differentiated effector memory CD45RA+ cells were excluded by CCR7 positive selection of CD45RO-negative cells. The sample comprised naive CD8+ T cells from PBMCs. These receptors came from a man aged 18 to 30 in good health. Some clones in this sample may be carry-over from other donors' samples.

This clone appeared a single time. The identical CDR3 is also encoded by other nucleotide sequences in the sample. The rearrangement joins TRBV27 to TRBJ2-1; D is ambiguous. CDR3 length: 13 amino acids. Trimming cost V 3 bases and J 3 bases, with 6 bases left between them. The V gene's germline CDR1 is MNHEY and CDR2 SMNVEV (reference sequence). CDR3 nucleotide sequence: TGTGCCAGCAGTTTGTCACTCTACAATGAGCAGTTCTTC. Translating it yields CASSLSLYNEQFF.

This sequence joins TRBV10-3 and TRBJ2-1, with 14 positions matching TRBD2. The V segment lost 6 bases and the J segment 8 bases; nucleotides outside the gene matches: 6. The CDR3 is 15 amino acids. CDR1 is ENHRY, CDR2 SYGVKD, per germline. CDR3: CAIRTGTSGRHEQFF. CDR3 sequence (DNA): TGTGCCATCAGGACCGGGACTAGCGGGAGACATGAGCAGTTCTTC.

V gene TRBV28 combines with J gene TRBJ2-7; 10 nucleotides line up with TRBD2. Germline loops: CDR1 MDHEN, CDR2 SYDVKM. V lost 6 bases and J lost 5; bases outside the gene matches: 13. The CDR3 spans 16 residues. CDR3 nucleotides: TGTGCCAGCAGCCATAACCTACTAGCGGGACAAGACGAGCAGTACTTC. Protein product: CASSHNLLAGQDEQYF.

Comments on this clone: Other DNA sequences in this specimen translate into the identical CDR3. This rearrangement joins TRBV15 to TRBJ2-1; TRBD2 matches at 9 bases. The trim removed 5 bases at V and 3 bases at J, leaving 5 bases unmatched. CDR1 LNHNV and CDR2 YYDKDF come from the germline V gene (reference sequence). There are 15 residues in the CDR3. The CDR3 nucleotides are TGTGCCACCAGCCCGGGACTAGCTGACTACAATGAGCAGTTCTTC. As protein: CATSPGLADYNEQFF.

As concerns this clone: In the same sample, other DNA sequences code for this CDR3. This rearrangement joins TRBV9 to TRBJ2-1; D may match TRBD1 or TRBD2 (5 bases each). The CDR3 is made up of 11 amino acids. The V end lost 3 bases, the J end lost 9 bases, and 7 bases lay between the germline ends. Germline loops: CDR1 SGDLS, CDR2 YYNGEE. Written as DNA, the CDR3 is TGTGCCAGCAGCGCGAGGGGTGAGCAGTTCTTC. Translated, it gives CASSARGEQFF. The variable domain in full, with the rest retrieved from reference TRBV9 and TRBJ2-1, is DSGVTQTPKHLITATGQRVTLRCSPRSGDLSVYWYQQSLDQGLQFLIQYYNGEERAKGNILERFSAQQFPDLHSELNLSSLELGDSALYFCASSARGEQFFGPGTRLTVL.

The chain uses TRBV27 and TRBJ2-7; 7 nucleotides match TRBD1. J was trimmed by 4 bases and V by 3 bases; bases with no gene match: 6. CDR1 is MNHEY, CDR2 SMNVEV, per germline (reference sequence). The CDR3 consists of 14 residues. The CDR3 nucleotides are TGTGCCAGCAGTTTGACAGGGTCCATATACGAGCAGTACTTC. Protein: CASSLTGSIYEQYF.

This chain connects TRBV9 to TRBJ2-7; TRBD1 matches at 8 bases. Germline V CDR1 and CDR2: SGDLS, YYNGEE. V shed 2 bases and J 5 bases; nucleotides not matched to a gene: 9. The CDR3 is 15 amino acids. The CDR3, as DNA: TGTGCCAGCAGCGTCACCGTGACAGGGGAACACGAGCAGTACTTC. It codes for CASSVTVTGEHEQYF.